Only a few counts were recorded for the clone carrying this TCR beta chain. These data originate in a study of read filtering for tumor transcriptome and immune sequencing. Study summary: Patients were approximately 17 male and some 13 female, mean age 65.9 years, range 47 to 80. Transcriptome libraries were built from DNase-treated RNA.

From about 0.4 ug of RNA, a library with molecular barcoded alpha/delta and beta/gamma adaptors was made. TCRdb processed the reads anew with MiXCR; each CDR3 protein has one entry. This sample has about 130,000 distinct CDR3 sequences; approximately 12% occur once, and the top ten carry about 10%. At the time of active disease, bone marrow was collected from every patient. V lost 1 base and J lost 6; bases outside the gene matches: 11. There are 17 residues in the CDR3. The V gene's germline CDR1 is LGHDT and CDR2 YNNKEL (reference sequence). Sequenced input: a population of CD138-negative cells sorted from bone marrow. The clonotype was recovered from a donor at least 40 years old with multiple myeloma. This chain uses TRBV3-1 with TRBJ2-3; 9 nucleotides agree with TRBD2. DNA for the CDR3: TGTGCCAGCAGCCAAGTCCTCGGCGGGAGGGCCGACGATACGCAGTATTTT. Its translation: CASSQVLGGRADDTQYF.